This TCR beta chain originates from a study of early T cells in non-severe SARS-CoV-2 infection. The TCR library protocol attached unique molecular identifiers to the individual cDNA molecules. In TCRdb, the 5' RACE reads were re-called with MiXCR into one record per CDR3 protein. Of over 90,000 distinct CDR3 sequences in the sample, about an eighth were seen once. Germline CDR1 is MDHEN and CDR2 is SYDVKM. This CDR3 is built from 14 residues. V dropped 5 bases and J dropped 4 bases, with 12 bases sitting between them. In its sample, this clonotype was seen many times. Its antigen is unidentified. Findings and caveats of the study: Private and CD4 specificities were missed by VDJdb matching, skewed to anti-spike CD8.

This chain links TRBV28 with TRBJ2-1; no clear D. This receptor was taken from an adult who was a healthcare worker with PCR-confirmed SARS-CoV-2 infection or an uninfected control (not recorded which). The sequencing input was whole blood. As DNA, the CDR3 is TGTGCCAGCAGTCGATACACACTGTACAATGAGCAGTTCTTC. It yields the protein CASSRYTLYNEQFF.